This entry features one T cell receptor (beta chain) sequence. This clone was detected a few times. Its antigen target is currently unknown. No quality values exist for individual bases; no much larger clone is one base distant. V is pared back by 2 bases and J by 1 base, with 15 bases lying between the germline termini. The CDR3 starts with the cysteine, ends with the phenylalanine, and has 16 residues. Only the CDR3 region is kept as DNA, spanning 48 bases read in frame from base 1. CDR1 and CDR2 are drawn from the germline V gene: SGHDT, YYEEEE. These data belong to a study of beta chain features in type 1 diabetes (dated by TCRdb to the late 2010s). Regarding the study in general: Patients and healthy donors did not differ in mean age, gender distribution, total cell number or subset yield. Across all samples, fewer than 110,000,000 sorted cells were examined, and cell number per subset correlated strongly with RNA yield. In the study, recently diagnosed type 1 diabetes patients and matched healthy donors were compared on the TCRB repertoires of their sorted circulating CD4+ T cell subsets. Regulatory and stem cell-like memory subsets were isolated from only 8 patients and roughly 8 healthy donors, whereas naive and central memory subsets came from all 30 or so donors.

The High Capacity cDNA Reverse Transcription Kit was used to reverse transcribe all of the isolated RNA, meaning that expressed TCRB transcripts were what got sequenced. Naive, central memory and regulatory T cell samples underwent deep immunoSEQ sequencing, averaging around 4 million total reads per sample. Sorted cells were lysed in RLT buffer and RNA was extracted with DNase-treated RNeasy Micro or Mini kits, depending on cell number. To prevent cross-contamination, each cell subset was processed individually, whereas patient and healthy donor samples were processed jointly. TCRB sequences were amplified from cDNA with the immunoSEQ multiplex PCR, producing 87-bp fragments spanning the CDR3 region. Amplicons were sequenced on the Illumina HiSeq platform. As for the original processing: PCR bias was corrected computationally using synthetic template baselines, and reads within Hamming distance 2 were collapsed, with unmergeable singletons discarded. Reads were aligned against IMGT so that V, D and J genes, CDR3 length and insertions or deletions at six rearrangement sites could be assigned. Within each subset, clonotype counts were normalized to the number of sorted cells before true diversity and Gini coefficients were calculated with the tcR R package. The overlap coefficient, calculated on TCRB nucleotide sequences, was used to quantify repertoire sharing. Out-of-frame TCRB sequences from naive cells were analyzed as a proxy for the pre-selection repertoire. TCRdb's version of the immuneACCESS table is confined to in-frame rearrangements and falls short of the full clone set. An unresolved V gene accounts for under half of the shortfall where checked; the remainder is of unknown origin. That table gives V, J and clone size, and the DNA gave D and trimming. The sample table records 630,000 or so clones; over 11% of these occur just once. The ten largest clones add up to approximately 0.042% of the sample.

The investigation overall reported the following: Shorter templates might have been favored by PCR, but patient and control samples were amplified and corrected together, so both groups would have been affected equally by any skew. At VDJ recombination sites, patients with type 1 diabetes made fewer insertions and deleted more nucleotides, a pattern implying thymic rearrangement abnormalities. HLA sub-analyses involved small numbers of individuals, so any influence of HLA type on TCRB rearrangement remained unresolved. Sequencing cDNA rather than genomic DNA could over-represent highly expressing activated cells, although activation and CD3 levels did not differ between groups. Naive, central memory and regulatory TCRB repertoires appeared to be more similar among patients than among healthy donors. Type 1 diabetes patients showed a moderate but significant shortening of TCRB CDR3 length in all four CD4+ subsets.

Each donor gave one peripheral blood draw, roughly 110 mL on average, collected into heparinised tubes. A BD FACSAria II was used to sort naive, central memory, regulatory and stem cell-like memory CD4+ T cells with a panel that included CD45RO, CCR7, CD25, CD127, CD95 and CD27. A purity above 95% was achieved for all sorted populations. PBMCs were isolated immediately by Lymphoprep density gradient centrifugation and stained directly without culture. So that batch effects would be minimized, each experiment stained and sorted samples in pairs, pairing one healthy donor with one patient. The origin of this receptor is a man aged 18 to 30 with type 1 diabetes. What was sequenced was naive CD4+ T cells from blood. Explained via the paper, the cell subset or site label denotes: true naive CD4+ T cells. Here the chain combines TRBV5-6 and TRBJ1-2; TRBD1 could be the D gene, as 6 bases match. The CDR3 in this case is CASSFFWTASNYGYTF. At the DNA level, the sequence is TGTGCCAGCAGCTTTTTTTGGACAGCAAGTAACTATGGCTACACCTTC. The full variable domain, completed from the reference TRBV5-6 and TRBJ1-2 proteins outside the CDR3, reads DAGVTQSPTHLIKTRGQQVTLRCSPKSGHDTVSWYQQALGQGPQFIFQYYEEEERQRGNFPDRFSGHQFPNYSSELNVNALLLGDSALYLCASSFFWTASNYGYTFGSGTRLTVV.